This T cell receptor (beta chain) was found in a study of post-analysis software for immune sequencing data. Notes on the study in general: The five TRBV segments detected at higher frequency in patients than in controls included TRBV5-6, TRBV5-1 and TRBV20-1. Strong co-clustering by F measure was evident for samples that had been prepared in the same batch. Versus controls, multiple sclerosis patients showed significantly lower diversity (normalized Chao1).

Looked up from germline, CDR1 is SGDLS and CDR2 is YYNGEE. V lost 4 bases, J lost 6 bases, and 11 bases stayed unmatched. The CDR3 consists of 15 residues. Only a few counts were recorded for this clonotype. The antigen remains undetermined. cDNA libraries of TCR beta carried unique molecular identifiers. TCRdb fed the PCR reads into MiXCR, producing one record per CDR3 protein. The repertoire holds about 430,000 distinct CDR3 sequences, over 30% seen once, with about 8% in the top ten. The sequencing input was blood. This chain connects TRBV9 to TRBJ2-3; 7 positions match TRBD1. The clonotype comes from a girl aged 2-10 years with multiple sclerosis. The chain's CDR3 is CASSPPGTARDTQYF. The CDR3 DNA is TGTGCCAGCAGCCCACCCGGGACAGCCAGGGATACGCAGTATTTT.